This TCR beta chain was found in a study of blood T cell repertoires in COVID-19. Study-wide background: From the United States, Italy and Spain came samples of acute and convalescent COVID-19. T cells, B-cell-depleted T cells, or PBMCs provided the cDNA or gDNA that served as material.

Original data processing: Reference gene primer amplification in the assay estimated nucleated cell counts. TCRdb's table, derived via immunoSEQ multiplex PCR, lists solely in-frame clones and lacks some. V and J calls and clone size are given by that table; D and trimming were obtained from the DNA. This table has about 140,000 clones, roughly 80% appearing once. Trimming shortened V by 4 bases and J by 5 bases, and 11 bases separated the two germline ends. Looked up from germline, CDR1 is MRHNA and CDR2 is SNTAGT. The CDR3 is 13 amino acids. This clone was picked up one time. The receptor was isolated from a woman aged 50 to 65 with active or convalescent COVID-19. Material for sequencing was peripheral blood. The V and J genes are TRBV6-4 and TRBJ2-5; D is possibly TRBD1 (6 bases). The CDR3 nucleotides read TGTGCCAGCAGTGCCCAAAGGGGGGAGACCCAGTACTTC. This gives the protein CASSAQRGETQYF.